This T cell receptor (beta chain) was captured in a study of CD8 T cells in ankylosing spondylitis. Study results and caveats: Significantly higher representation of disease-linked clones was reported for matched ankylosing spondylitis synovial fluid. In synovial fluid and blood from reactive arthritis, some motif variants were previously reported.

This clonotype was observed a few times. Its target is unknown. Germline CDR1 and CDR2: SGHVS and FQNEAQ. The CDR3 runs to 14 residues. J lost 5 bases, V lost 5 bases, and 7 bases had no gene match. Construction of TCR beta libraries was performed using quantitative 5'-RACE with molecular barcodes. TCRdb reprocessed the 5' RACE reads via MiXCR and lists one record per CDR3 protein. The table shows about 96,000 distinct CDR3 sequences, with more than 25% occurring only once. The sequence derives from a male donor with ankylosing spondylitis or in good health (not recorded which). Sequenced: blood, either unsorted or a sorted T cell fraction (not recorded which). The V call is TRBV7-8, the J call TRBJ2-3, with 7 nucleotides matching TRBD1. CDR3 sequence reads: CASSPRDSQDTQYF. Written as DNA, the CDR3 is TGTGCCAGCAGCCCCCGGGACAGCCAAGATACGCAGTATTTT.